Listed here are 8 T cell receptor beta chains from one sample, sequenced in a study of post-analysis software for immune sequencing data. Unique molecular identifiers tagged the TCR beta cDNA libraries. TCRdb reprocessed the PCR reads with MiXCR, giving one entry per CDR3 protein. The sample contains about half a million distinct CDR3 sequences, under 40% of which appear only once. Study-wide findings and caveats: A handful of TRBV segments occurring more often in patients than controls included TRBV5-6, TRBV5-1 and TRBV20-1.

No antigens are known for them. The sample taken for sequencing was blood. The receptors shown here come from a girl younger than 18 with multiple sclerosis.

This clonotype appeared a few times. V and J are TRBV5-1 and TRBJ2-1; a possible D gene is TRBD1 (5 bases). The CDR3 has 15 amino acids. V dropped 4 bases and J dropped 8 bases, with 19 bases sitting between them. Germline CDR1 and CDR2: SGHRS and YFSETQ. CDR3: CASSGRGSGADEQFF. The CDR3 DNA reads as TGCGCCAGCAGCGGGCGAGGAAGTGGGGCCGATGAGCAGTTCTTC.

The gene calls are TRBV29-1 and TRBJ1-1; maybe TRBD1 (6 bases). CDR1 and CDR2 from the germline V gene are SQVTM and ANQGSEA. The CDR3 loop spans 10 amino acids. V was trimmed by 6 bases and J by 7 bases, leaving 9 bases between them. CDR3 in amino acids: CSVRQVEAFF. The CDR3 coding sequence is TGCAGCGTAAGACAGGTTGAAGCTTTCTTT.

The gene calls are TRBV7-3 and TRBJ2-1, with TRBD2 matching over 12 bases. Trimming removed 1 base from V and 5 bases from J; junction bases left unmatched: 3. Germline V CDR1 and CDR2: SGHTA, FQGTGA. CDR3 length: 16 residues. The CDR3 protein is CASSLMSSGGDNEQFF. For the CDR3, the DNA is TGTGCCAGCAGCTTAATGTCTAGCGGGGGGGACAATGAGCAGTTCTTC.

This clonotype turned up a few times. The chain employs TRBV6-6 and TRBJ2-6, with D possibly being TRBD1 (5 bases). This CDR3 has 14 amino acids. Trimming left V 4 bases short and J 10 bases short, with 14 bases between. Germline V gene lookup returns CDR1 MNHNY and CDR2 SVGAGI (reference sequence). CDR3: CASSFPRQMNVLTF. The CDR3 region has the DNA TGTGCCAGCAGTTTTCCGAGACAGATGAACGTCCTGACTTTC.

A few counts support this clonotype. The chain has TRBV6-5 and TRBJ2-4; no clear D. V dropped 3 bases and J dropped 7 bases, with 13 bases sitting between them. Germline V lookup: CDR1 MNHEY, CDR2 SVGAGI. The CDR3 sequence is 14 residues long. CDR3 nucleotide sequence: TGTGCCAGCAGTTATTCCCCCTCGGAGAACATTCAGTACTTC. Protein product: CASSYSPSENIQYF.

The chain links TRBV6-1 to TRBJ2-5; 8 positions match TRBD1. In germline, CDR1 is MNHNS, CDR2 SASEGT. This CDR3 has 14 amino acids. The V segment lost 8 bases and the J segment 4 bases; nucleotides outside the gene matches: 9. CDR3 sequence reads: CASCDRGPGETQYF. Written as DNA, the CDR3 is TGTGCCAGCTGCGACAGGGGCCCTGGAGAGACCCAGTACTTC.

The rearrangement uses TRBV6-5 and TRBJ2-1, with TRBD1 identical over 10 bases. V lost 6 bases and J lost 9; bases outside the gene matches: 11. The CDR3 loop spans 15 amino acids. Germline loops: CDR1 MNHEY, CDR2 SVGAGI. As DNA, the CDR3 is TGTGCCAGCAGACCGGGACAGGGGAGAGGCAGTGAGCAGTTCTTC. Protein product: CASRPGQGRGSEQFF.

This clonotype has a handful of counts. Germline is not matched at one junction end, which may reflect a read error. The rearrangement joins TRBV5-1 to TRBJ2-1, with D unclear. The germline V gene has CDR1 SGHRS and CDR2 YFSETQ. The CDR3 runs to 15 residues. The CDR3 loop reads CASRLAHSSYNEQFF. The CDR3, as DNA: TGCGCCAGCAGATTGGCGCACAGTTCCTACAATGAGCAGTTCTTC.